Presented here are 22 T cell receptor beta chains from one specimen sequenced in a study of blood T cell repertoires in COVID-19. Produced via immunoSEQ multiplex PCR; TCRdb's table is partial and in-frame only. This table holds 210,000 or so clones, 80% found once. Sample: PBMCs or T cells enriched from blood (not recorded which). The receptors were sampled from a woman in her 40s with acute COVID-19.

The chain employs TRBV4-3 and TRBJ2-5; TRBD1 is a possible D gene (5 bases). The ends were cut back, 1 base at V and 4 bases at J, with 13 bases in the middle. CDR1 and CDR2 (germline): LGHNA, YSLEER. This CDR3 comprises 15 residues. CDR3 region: CASSQGIIGAETQYF. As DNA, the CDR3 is TGCGCCAGCAGCCAAGGGATCATTGGGGCAGAGACCCAGTACTTC.

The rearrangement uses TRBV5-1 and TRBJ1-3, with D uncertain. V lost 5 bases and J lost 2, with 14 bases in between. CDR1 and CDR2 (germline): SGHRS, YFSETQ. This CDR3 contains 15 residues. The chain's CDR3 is CASSEALVPGNTIYF. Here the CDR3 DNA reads TGCGCCAGCAGTGAGGCCCTTGTCCCTGGAAACACCATATATTTT.

The CDR3 DNA reads as TGCAGCGTTGTAAGGACAGATTCCCACAATGAGCAGTTCTTC. Translating it yields CSVVRTDSHNEQFF. This chain links TRBV29-1 with TRBJ2-1; D perhaps matches TRBD1 (6 bases). This CDR3 is 14 amino acids long. Germline V CDR1 and CDR2: SQVTM, ANQGSEA. V was trimmed by 4 bases and J by 5 bases, leaving 15 bases between them.

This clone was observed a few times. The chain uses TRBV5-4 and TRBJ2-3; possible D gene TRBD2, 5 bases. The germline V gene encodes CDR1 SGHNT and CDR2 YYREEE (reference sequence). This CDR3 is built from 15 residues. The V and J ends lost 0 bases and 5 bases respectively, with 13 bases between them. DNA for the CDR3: TGTGCCAGCAGCTTGGGTGCGAGGGTCGAAGATACGCAGTATTTT. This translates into CASSLGARVEDTQYF.

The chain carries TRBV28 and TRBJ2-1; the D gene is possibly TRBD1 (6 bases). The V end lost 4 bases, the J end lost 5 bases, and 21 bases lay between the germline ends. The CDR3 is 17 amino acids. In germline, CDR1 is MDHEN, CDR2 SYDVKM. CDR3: CASSSPENRAANNEQFF. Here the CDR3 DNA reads TGTGCCAGCAGTTCCCCAGAGAACAGGGCAGCGAACAATGAGCAGTTCTTC.

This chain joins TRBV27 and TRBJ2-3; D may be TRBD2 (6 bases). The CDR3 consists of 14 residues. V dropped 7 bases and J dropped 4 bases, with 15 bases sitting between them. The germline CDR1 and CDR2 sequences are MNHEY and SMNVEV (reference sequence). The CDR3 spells CASTTSVGSDTQYF. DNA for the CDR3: TGTGCCAGCACGACTAGTGTTGGGTCAGATACGCAGTATTTT.

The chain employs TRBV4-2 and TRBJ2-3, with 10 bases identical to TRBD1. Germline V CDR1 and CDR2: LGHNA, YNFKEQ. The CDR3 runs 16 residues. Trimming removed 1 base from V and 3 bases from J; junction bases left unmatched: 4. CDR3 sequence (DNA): TGTGCCAGCAGCCAAGGGACAGGGGGACTTACAGATACGCAGTATTTT. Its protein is CASSQGTGGLTDTQYF.

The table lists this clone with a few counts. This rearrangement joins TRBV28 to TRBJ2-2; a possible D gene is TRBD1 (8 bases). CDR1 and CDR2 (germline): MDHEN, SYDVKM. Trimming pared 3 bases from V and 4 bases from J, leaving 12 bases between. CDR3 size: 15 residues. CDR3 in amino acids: CASSFHRGGTGELFF. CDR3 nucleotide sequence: TGTGCCAGCAGTTTCCACAGGGGGGGCACCGGGGAGCTGTTTTTT. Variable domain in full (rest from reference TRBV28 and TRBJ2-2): DVKVTQSSRYLVKRTGEKVFLECVQDMDHENMFWYRQDPGLGLRLIYFSYDVKMKEKGDIPEGYSVSREKKERFSLILESASTNQTSMYLCASSFHRGGTGELFFGEGSRLTVL.

CDR3 in amino acids: CAWSVLAGGWSYNEQFF. Here the CDR3 DNA reads TGTGCCTGGAGTGTACTAGCGGGGGGATGGTCCTACAATGAGCAGTTCTTC. The gene calls are TRBV30 and TRBJ2-1; 12 bases align to TRBD2. The CDR3 contains 17 residues. Losses at the gene ends were 0 bases for V and 1 base for J; bases not matched to a gene: 4. CDR1 and CDR2 from the germline V gene are GTSNPN and SVGIG (reference sequence).

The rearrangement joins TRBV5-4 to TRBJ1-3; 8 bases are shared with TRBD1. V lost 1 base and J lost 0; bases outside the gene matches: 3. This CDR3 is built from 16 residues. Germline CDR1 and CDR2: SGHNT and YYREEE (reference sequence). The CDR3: CASSLRQGSSGNTIYF. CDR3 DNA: TGTGCCAGCAGCTTGAGACAGGGGAGCTCTGGAAACACCATATATTTT.

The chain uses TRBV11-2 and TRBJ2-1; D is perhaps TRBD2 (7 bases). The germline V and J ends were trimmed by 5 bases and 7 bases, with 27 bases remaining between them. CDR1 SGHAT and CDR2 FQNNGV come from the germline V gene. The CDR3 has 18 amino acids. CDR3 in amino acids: CASSPIPGGREKRNEQFF. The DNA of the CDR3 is TGTGCCAGCAGCCCGATCCCCGGGGGGCGGGAGAAAAGGAATGAGCAGTTCTTC.

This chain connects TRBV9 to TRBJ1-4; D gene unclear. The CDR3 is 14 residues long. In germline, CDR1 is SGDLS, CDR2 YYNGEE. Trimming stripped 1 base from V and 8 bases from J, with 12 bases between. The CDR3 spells CASSVTPREEKLFF. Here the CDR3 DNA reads TGTGCCAGCAGCGTAACGCCCCGAGAGGAAAAACTGTTTTTT.

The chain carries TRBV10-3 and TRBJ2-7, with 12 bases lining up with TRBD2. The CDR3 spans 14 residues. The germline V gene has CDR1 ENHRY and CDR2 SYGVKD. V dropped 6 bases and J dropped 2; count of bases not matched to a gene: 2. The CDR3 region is CAISRLAGAYEQYF. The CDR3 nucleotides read TGTGCCATCAGCCGACTAGCGGGGGCCTACGAGCAGTACTTC.

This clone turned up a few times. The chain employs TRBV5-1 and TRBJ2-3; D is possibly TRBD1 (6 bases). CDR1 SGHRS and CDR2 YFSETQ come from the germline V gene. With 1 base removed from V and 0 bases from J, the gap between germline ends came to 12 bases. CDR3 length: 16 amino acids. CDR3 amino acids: CASSLNFQGSTDTQYF. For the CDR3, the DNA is TGCGCCAGCAGCTTGAACTTCCAGGGGAGCACAGATACGCAGTATTTT.

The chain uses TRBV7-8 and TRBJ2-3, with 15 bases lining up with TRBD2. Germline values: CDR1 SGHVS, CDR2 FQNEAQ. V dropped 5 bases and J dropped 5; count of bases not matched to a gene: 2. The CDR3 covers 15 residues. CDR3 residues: CASSLGLAGGDTQYF. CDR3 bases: TGTGCCAGCAGCCTGGGACTAGCGGGAGGAGATACGCAGTATTTT.

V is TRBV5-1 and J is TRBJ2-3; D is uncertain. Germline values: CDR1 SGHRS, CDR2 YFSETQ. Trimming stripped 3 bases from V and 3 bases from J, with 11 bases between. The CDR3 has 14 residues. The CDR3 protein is CASSSSSETDTQYF. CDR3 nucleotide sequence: TGCGCCAGCAGCTCCTCGAGCGAGACAGATACGCAGTATTTT.

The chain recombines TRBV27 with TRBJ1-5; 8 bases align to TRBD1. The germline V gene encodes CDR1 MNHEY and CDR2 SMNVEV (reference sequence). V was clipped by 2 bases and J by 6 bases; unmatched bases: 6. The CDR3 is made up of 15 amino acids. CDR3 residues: CASSLNDRGGQPQHF. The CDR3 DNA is TGTGCCAGCAGTTTAAACGACAGGGGTGGTCAGCCCCAGCATTTT.

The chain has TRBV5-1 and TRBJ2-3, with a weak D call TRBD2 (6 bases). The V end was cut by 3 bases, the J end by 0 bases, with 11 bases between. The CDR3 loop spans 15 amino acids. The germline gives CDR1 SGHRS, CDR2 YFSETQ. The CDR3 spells CASSYMRGSTDTQYF. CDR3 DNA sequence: TGCGCCAGCAGCTATATGCGGGGTAGCACAGATACGCAGTATTTT.

CDR3 sequence reads: CASSLELAGTGELFF. The DNA for the CDR3 is TGTGCCAGCAGCTTGGAACTAGCGGGAACCGGGGAGCTGTTTTTT. The V gene is TRBV5-4, the J gene TRBJ2-2, with TRBD2 matching 10 bases. Germline-derived CDR1 and CDR2 are SGHNT and YYREEE (reference sequence). Trimming cost V 0 bases and J 5 bases; bases outside gene matches: 1. CDR3 size: 15 residues.

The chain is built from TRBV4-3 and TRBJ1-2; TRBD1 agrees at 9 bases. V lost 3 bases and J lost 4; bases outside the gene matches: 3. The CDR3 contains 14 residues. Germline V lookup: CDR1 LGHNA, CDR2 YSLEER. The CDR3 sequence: CASSQAQGAYGYTF. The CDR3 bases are TGCGCCAGCAGCCAGGCACAGGGGGCCTATGGCTACACCTTC.

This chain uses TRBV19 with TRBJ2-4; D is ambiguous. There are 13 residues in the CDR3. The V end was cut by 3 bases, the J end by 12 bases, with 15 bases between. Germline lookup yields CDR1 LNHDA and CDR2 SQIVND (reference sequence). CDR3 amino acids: CASSISGTDTQYF. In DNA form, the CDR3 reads TGTGCCAGTAGTATCTCAGGCACCGACACTCAGTACTTC.

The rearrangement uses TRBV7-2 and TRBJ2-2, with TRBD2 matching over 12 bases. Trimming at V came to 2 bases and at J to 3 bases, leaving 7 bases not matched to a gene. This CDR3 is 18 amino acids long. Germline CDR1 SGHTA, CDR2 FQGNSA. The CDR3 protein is CASSLWLAGGPDTGELFF. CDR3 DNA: TGTGCCAGCAGCTTATGGCTAGCGGGAGGGCCGGACACCGGGGAGCTGTTTTTT. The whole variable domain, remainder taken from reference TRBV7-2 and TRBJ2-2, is GAGVSQSPSNKVTEKGKDVELRCDPISGHTALYWYRQSLGQGLEFLIYFQGNSAPDKSGLPSDRFSAERTGGSVSTLTIQRTQQEDSAVYLCASSLWLAGGPDTGELFFGEGSRLTVL.